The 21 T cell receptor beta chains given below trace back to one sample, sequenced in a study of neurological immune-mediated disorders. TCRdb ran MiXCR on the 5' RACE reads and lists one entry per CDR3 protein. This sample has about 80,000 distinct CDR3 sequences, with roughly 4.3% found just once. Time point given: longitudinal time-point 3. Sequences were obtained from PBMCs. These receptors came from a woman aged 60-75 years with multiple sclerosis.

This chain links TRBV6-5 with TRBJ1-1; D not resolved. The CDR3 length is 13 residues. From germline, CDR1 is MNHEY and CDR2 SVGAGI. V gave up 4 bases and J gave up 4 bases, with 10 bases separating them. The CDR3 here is CASSSSGFTEAFF. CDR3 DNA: TGTGCCAGCAGTTCCTCGGGATTCACTGAAGCTTTCTTT.

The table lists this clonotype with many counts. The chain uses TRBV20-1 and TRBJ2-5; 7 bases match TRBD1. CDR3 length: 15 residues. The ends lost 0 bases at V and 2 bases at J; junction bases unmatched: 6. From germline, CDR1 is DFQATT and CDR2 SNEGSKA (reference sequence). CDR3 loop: CSARDGQVLQETQYF. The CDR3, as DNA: TGCAGTGCTAGAGATGGACAGGTCTTACAAGAGACCCAGTACTTC.

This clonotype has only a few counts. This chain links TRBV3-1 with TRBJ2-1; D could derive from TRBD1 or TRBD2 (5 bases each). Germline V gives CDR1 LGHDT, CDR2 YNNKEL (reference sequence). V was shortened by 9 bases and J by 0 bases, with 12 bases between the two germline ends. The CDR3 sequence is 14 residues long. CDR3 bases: TGTGCCAGGGGGGAGTCCGGCTCCTACAATGAGCAGTTCTTC. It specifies CARGESGSYNEQFF.

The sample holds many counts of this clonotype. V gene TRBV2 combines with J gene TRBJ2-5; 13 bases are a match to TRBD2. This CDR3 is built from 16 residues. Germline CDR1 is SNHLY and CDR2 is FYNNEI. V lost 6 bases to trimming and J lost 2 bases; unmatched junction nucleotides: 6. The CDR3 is CASRGRTSGGQETQYF. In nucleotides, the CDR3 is TGTGCCAGCAGGGGAAGGACTAGCGGGGGACAAGAGACCCAGTACTTC.

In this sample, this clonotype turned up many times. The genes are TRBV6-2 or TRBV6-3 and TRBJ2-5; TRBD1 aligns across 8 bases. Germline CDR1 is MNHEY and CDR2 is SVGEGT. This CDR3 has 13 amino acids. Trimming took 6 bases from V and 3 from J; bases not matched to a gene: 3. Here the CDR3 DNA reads TGTGCCAGCAGGCCGACAGGGGAAGAGACCCAGTACTTC. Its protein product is CASRPTGEETQYF.

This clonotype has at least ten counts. CDR3 in DNA: TGCGCCAGCAGCTTGACAGGGGTCCTCTCCTACGAGCAGTACTTC. Translation gives CASSLTGVLSYEQYF. This chain joins TRBV5-1 and TRBJ2-7, with 7 bases aligning to TRBD1. V was pared by 1 base and J by 0 bases, with 4 bases of the junction left unmatched. Per germline, CDR1 SGHRS and CDR2 YFSETQ. CDR3 length: 15 amino acids.

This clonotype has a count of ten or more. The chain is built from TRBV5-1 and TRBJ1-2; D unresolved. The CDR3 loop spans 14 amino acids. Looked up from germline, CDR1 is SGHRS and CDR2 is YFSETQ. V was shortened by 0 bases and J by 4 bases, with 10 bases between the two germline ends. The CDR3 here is CASSLGADVYGYTF. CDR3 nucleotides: TGCGCCAGCAGCTTGGGTGCAGACGTCTATGGCTACACCTTC.

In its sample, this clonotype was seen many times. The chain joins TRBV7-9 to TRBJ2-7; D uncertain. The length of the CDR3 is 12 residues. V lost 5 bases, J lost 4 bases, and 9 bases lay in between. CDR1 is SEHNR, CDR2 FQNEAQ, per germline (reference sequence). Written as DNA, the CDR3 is TGTGCCAGCAGCCTAGTGAGGTACGAGCAGTACTTC. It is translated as CASSLVRYEQYF.

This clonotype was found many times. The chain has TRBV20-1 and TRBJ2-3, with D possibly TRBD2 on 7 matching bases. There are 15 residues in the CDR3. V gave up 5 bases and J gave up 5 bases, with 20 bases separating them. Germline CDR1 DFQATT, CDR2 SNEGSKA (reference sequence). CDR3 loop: CSAPPGAGAGDTQYF. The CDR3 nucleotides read TGCAGTGCTCCCCCTGGGGCGGGGGCGGGAGATACGCAGTATTTT.

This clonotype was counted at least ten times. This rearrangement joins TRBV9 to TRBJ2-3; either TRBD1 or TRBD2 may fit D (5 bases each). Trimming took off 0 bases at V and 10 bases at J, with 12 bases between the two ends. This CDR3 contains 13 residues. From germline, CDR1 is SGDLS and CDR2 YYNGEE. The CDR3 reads CASSVVARGAQYF. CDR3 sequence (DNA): TGTGCCAGCAGCGTAGTCGCAAGAGGGGCGCAGTATTTT. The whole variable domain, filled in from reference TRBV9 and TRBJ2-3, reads DSGVTQTPKHLITATGQRVTLRCSPRSGDLSVYWYQQSLDQGLQFLIQYYNGEERAKGNILERFSAQQFPDLHSELNLSSLELGDSALYFCASSVVARGAQYFGPGTRLTVL.

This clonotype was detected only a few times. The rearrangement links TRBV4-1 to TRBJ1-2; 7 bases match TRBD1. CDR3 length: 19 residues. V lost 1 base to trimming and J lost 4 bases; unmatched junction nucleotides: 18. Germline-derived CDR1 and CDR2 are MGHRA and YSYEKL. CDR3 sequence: CASSQVFWDRKQDLYGYTF. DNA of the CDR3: TGCGCCAGCAGCCAAGTTTTTTGGGACAGAAAACAGGACCTCTATGGCTACACCTTC.

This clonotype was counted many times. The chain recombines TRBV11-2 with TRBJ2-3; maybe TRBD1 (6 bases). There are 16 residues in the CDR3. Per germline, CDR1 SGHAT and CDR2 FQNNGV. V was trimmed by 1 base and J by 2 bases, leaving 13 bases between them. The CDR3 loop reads CASSLVGQFSTDTQYF. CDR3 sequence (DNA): TGTGCCAGCAGCTTAGTTGGACAGTTTTCCACAGATACGCAGTATTTT.

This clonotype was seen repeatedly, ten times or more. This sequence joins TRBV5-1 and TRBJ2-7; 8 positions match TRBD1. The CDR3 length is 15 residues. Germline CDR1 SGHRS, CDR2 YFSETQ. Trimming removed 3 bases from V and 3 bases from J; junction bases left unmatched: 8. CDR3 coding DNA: TGCGCCAGCAGCTCAAGACAGGGGCTCCACTACGAGCAGTACTTC. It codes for CASSSRQGLHYEQYF. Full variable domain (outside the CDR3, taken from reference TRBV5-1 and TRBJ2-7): KAGVTQTPRYLIKTRGQQVTLSCSPISGHRSVSWYQQTPGQGLQFLFEYFSETQRNKGNFPGRFSGRQFSNSRSEMNVSTLELGDSALYLCASSSRQGLHYEQYFGPGTRLTVT.

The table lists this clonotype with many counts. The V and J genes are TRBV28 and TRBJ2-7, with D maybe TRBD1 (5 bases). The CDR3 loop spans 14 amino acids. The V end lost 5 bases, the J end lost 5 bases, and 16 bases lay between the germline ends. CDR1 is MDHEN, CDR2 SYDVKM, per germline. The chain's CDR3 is CASSRRGDSHEQYF. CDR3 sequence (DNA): TGTGCCAGCAGTCGGCGCGGAGACAGCCACGAGCAGTACTTC.

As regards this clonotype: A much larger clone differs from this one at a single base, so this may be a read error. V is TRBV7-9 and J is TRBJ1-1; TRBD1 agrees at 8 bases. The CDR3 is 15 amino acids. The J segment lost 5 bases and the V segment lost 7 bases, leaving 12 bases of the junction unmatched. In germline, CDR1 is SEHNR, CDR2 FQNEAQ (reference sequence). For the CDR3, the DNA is TGTGCCAGCAACCCCCCGCGGGGACAGGTTACTGAAGCTTTCTTT. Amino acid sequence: CASNPPRGQVTEAFF. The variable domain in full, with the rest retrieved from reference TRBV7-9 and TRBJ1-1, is DTGVSQNPRHKITKRGQNVTFRCDPISEHNRLYWYRQTLGQGPEFLTYFQNEAQLEKSRLLSDRFSAERPKGSFSTLEIQRTEQGDSAMYLCASNPPRGQVTEAFFGQGTRLTVV.

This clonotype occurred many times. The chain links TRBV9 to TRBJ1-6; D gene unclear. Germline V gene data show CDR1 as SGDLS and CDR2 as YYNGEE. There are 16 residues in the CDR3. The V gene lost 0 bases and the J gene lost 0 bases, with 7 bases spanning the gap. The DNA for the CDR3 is TGTGCCAGCAGCGTAGACCTGAGCTCCTATAATTCACCCCTCCACTTT. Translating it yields CASSVDLSSYNSPLHF.

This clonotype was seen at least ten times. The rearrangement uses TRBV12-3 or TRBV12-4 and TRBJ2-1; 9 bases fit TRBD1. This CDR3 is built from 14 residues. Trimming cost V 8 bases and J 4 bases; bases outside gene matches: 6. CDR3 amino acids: CASLDRGEYNEQFF. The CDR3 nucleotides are TGTGCCAGCCTAGACAGGGGGGAATACAATGAGCAGTTCTTC.

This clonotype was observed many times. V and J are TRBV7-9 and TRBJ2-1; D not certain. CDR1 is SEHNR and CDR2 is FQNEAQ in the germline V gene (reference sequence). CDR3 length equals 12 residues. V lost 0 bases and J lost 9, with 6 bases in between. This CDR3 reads CASSLAYGEQFF. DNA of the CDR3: TGTGCCAGCAGCTTAGCGTACGGTGAGCAGTTCTTC. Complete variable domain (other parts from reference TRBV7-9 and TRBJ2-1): DTGVSQNPRHKITKRGQNVTFRCDPISEHNRLYWYRQTLGQGPEFLTYFQNEAQLEKSRLLSDRFSAERPKGSFSTLEIQRTEQGDSAMYLCASSLAYGEQFFGPGTRLTVL.

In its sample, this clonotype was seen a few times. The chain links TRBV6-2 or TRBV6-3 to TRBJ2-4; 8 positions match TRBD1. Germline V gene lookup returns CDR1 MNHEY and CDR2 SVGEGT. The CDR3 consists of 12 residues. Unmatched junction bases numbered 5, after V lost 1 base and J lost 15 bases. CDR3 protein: CASSYYGDRRYF. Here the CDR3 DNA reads TGTGCCAGCAGTTACTACGGGGACAGGAGGTACTTC.

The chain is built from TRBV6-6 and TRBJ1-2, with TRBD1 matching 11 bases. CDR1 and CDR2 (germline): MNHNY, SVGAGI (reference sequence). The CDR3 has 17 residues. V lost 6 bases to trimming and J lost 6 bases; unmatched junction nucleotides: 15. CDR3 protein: CASSPNPGQGGLNGYTF. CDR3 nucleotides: TGTGCCAGCAGCCCAAATCCGGGACAGGGGGGACTTAATGGCTACACCTTC.

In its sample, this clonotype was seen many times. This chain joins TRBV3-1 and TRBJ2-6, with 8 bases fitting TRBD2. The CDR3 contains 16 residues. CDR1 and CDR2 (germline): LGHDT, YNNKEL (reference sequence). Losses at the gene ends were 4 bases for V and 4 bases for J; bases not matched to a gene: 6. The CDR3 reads CASSRREGTGANVLTF. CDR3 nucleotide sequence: TGTGCCAGCAGCCGCCGGGAGGGGACGGGGGCCAACGTCCTGACTTTC. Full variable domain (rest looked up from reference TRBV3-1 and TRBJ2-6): DTAVSQTPKYLVTQMGNDKSIKCEQNLGHDTMYWYKQDSKKFLKIMFSYNNKELIINETVPNRFSPKSPDKAHLNLHINSLELGDSAVYFCASSRREGTGANVLTFGAGSRLTVL.